The clone carrying this TCR beta chain came up a few times. Using RNA transcripts as the source, TCR beta CDR3 regions were amplified. A set of HTBI primers served as the primers for a first-round RT-PCR of the TCR CDR3. TCRdb fed the multiplex PCR reads into MiXCR, producing one record per CDR3 protein. The table includes 450,000 to 650,000 distinct CDR3 sequences, about a fifth detected once. Researchers defined stable Graves' hyperthyroidism as no ophthalmopathy progression within 18 months. Patients were aged 18 to 65, had disease duration under 2 months, and had newly diagnosed hyperthyroidism. The record originates from a study of T cells in Graves' hyperthyroidism and ophthalmopathy. There are 16 residues in the CDR3. Germline loops: CDR1 PRHDT, CDR2 FYEKMQ (reference sequence). Trimming removed 5 bases from V and 5 bases from J; junction bases left unmatched: 9.

The clonotype originates from a man in his late teens or twenties with Graves' hyperthyroidism. This chain connects TRBV13 to TRBJ1-2; 12 bases agree with TRBD1. Sequences were obtained from blood. The CDR3 here is CASSNQPGQGAYGYTF. The CDR3 coding sequence is TGTGCCAGCAGCAACCAACCGGGACAGGGGGCTTATGGCTACACCTTC.